The 17 T cell receptor beta chains listed next were all sequenced from one sample in a study of blood T cells in healthy people across ages. Next came a second PCR, run for 7 to 11 cycles, which used a sample-barcoded 5' primer along with a J-beta primer mix. One entry per CDR3 protein results from TCRdb running MiXCR on the 5' RACE reads. The repertoire consists of about 2 million distinct CDR3 sequences, with around 50% occurring once and the leading ten covering less than 2.5%. The sequenced sample was blood. These receptors came from a woman aged 40 to 50 in good health.

This chain joins TRBV11-2 and TRBJ2-1; TRBD2 matches at 9 bases. This CDR3 is built from 13 residues. With 5 bases clipped from V and 13 bases from J, the junction kept 9 bases outside the gene matches. The germline V gene has CDR1 SGHAT and CDR2 FQNNGV. The CDR3 DNA reads as TGTGCCAGCAGCCCAGCTACAGCGGGGGGCCAGTTCTTC. As protein: CASSPATAGGQFF.

J is TRBJ2-5 and V is TRBV18; no clear D gene. The CDR3 consists of 14 residues. Trimming pared 0 bases from V and 4 bases from J, leaving 9 bases between. CDR1 is KGHSH and CDR2 is LQKENI in the germline V gene. The CDR3: CASSPPTVRETQYF. The CDR3, as DNA: TGTGCCAGCTCACCACCCACGGTCCGAGAGACCCAGTACTTC. Filled out from reference TRBV18 and TRBJ2-5, the complete variable domain reads NAGVMQNPRHLVRRRGQEARLRCSPMKGHSHVYWYRQLPEEGLKFMVYLQKENIIDESGMPKERFSAEFPKEGPSILRIQQVVRGDSAAYFCASSPPTVRETQYFGPGTRLLVL.

The chain combines TRBV28 with TRBJ1-5, with TRBD1 matching over 8 bases. This CDR3 region has 12 residues. Looked up from germline, CDR1 is MDHEN and CDR2 is SYDVKM. V shed 6 bases and J 9 bases; nucleotides not matched to a gene: 4. The CDR3 here is CASRIGQGPQHF. In DNA, the CDR3 is TGTGCCAGCAGGATAGGACAGGGGCCCCAGCATTTT.

The V call is TRBV28, the J call TRBJ2-1; D is tentatively TRBD1 or TRBD2 (6 bases each). V was cut by 5 bases and J by 8 bases, with 19 bases left in between. Germline V gives CDR1 MDHEN, CDR2 SYDVKM. The CDR3 contains 15 residues. CDR3 amino acids: CASSERGGHRDEQFF. The CDR3 DNA reads TGTGCCAGCAGTGAGAGAGGGGGGCACCGCGATGAGCAGTTCTTC.

J is TRBJ2-1 and V is TRBV29-1; 8 bases are a match to TRBD1. The V gene end was trimmed by 4 bases and the J gene end by 6 bases; junction bases not matched to a gene: 8. Germline CDR1 and CDR2: SQVTM and ANQGSEA. The CDR3 has 14 amino acids. CDR3 in DNA: TGCAGCGTTGCGGGAACAGGGGGTCGCAATGAGCAGTTCTTC. This gives the protein CSVAGTGGRNEQFF.

The table lists this clonotype with a few counts. The chain couples TRBV12-3 or TRBV12-4 to TRBJ1-5; D remains ambiguous. The CDR3 consists of 14 residues. Trimming cost V 6 bases and J 4 bases, with 13 bases left between them. CDR3 sequence (DNA): TGTGCCAGCAGCAAAGAGACCAAAAATCAGCCCCAGCATTTT. Translation: CASSKETKNQPQHF.

This clonotype was observed a few times. The CDR3 protein is CASSVLVNTDTQYF. The CDR3 region has the DNA TGTGCCAGCAGCGTACTAGTGAACACAGATACGCAGTATTTT. J is TRBJ2-3 and V is TRBV9; D call uncertain. The CDR3 runs to 14 residues. Germline CDR1 is SGDLS and CDR2 is YYNGEE. V was clipped by 1 base and J by 2 bases, with 8 bases between them.

The J gene is TRBJ2-1, the V gene TRBV3-1; a possible D gene is TRBD2 (6 bases). There are 17 residues in the CDR3. Per germline, CDR1 LGHDT and CDR2 YNNKEL (reference sequence). V was clipped by 2 bases and J by 3 bases, with 17 bases between them. CDR3 region: CASSQMRSGRYYNEQFF. As DNA, the CDR3 is TGTGCCAGCAGCCAAATGAGGAGCGGGCGATACTACAATGAGCAGTTCTTC.

The gene calls are TRBV5-1 and TRBJ2-3; 7 positions match TRBD1. CDR3 size: 14 residues. The germline gives CDR1 SGHRS, CDR2 YFSETQ. The V segment lost 4 bases and the J segment 6 bases; nucleotides outside the gene matches: 8. In DNA, the CDR3 is TGCGCCAGCAGCCTCGGCCGGGACAGTGATACGCAGTATTTT. Its translation: CASSLGRDSDTQYF.

This clonotype was seen a handful of times. The V and J genes are TRBV7-2 and TRBJ2-1; 14 nucleotides align to TRBD2. The CDR3 runs 16 residues. Germline CDR1 reads SGHTA; CDR2 reads FQGNSA. Losses at the gene ends were 2 bases for V and 11 bases for J; bases not matched to a gene: 8. The CDR3 reads CASSLTPGLAGEKQFF. CDR3 bases: TGTGCCAGCAGCTTAACTCCGGGACTAGCGGGAGAAAAGCAGTTCTTC.

This clonotype occurred a few times. This chain connects TRBV5-1 to TRBJ2-5, with D perhaps matching TRBD2 (5 bases). This CDR3 region has 12 residues. Germline V gives CDR1 SGHRS, CDR2 YFSETQ. The V end lost 6 bases, the J end lost 5 bases, and 11 bases lay between the germline ends. The CDR3 region has the DNA TGCGCCAGCACCTATGAGGGCGAGACCCAGTACTTC. Protein sequence: CASTYEGETQYF.

This CDR3 is CASSSLRGPQETQYF. The CDR3 bases are TGTGCCAGCAGCTCCCTGCGGGGACCTCAAGAGACCCAGTACTTC. The chain has TRBV7-2 and TRBJ2-5, with a possible D match to TRBD2 (6 bases). This CDR3 region has 15 residues. Germline V gene data show CDR1 as SGHTA and CDR2 as FQGNSA. Between the trimmed V and J ends, which lost 4 bases and 2 bases, there was a span of 14 bases. The full variable domain, its missing parts supplied by reference TRBV7-2 and TRBJ2-5, is GAGVSQSPSNKVTEKGKDVELRCDPISGHTALYWYRQSLGQGLEFLIYFQGNSAPDKSGLPSDRFSAERTGGSVSTLTIQRTQQEDSAVYLCASSSLRGPQETQYFGPGTRLLVL.

This clonotype has a handful of counts. The J gene is TRBJ2-7, the V gene TRBV5-5, with 8 bases that match TRBD2. The V gene end was trimmed by 4 bases and the J gene end by 0 bases; junction bases not matched to a gene: 9. The CDR3 is 16 residues long. Germline V gives CDR1 SGHKS, CDR2 YYEKEE (reference sequence). The CDR3 sequence: CASSAGGRSSSYEQYF. CDR3 sequence (DNA): TGTGCCAGCAGCGCGGGGGGACGTTCGAGCTCCTACGAGCAGTACTTC.

The table lists this clonotype with a few counts. The chain joins TRBV28 to TRBJ2-1, with a possible D match to TRBD2 (5 bases). This CDR3 comprises 12 residues. The V end was cut by 5 bases, the J end by 8 bases, with 10 bases between. Germline CDR1 and CDR2: MDHEN and SYDVKM. CDR3 amino acids: CASSLLRDEQFF. DNA for the CDR3: TGTGCCAGCAGTCTACTGAGGGATGAGCAGTTCTTC.

The rearrangement joins TRBV19 to TRBJ2-5; the D call may be TRBD1 or TRBD2 (5 bases each). The CDR3 has 15 amino acids. CDR1 is LNHDA and CDR2 is SQIVND in the germline V gene (reference sequence). Trimming stripped 8 bases from V and 1 base from J, with 17 bases between. The CDR3 region is CASGDRTGIQETQYF. Here the CDR3 DNA reads TGTGCCAGTGGGGACCGAACGGGGATCCAAGAGACCCAGTACTTC.

The chain links TRBV29-1 to TRBJ2-4, with no clear D. Germline CDR1 and CDR2: SQVTM and ANQGSEA. The CDR3 has 16 amino acids. The V end lost 4 bases, the J end lost 0 bases, and 16 bases lay between the germline ends. This chain's CDR3 is CSVASGPIGAKNIQYF. CDR3 DNA sequence: TGCAGCGTTGCTTCCGGACCTATTGGAGCCAAAAACATTCAGTACTTC.

Here the CDR3 reads CASSLDRAPGETQYF. CDR3 bases: TGTGCCAGCAGCTTAGACAGGGCCCCAGGAGAGACCCAGTACTTC. The V gene is TRBV7-2, the J gene TRBJ2-5, with D maybe TRBD1 (6 bases). CDR1 is SGHTA and CDR2 is FQGNSA in the germline V gene. The CDR3 extends over 15 amino acids. Trimming removed 1 base from V and 4 bases from J, with 13 bases in between. The full variable domain, its missing parts supplied by reference TRBV7-2 and TRBJ2-5, is GAGVSQSPSNKVTEKGKDVELRCDPISGHTALYWYRQSLGQGLEFLIYFQGNSAPDKSGLPSDRFSAERTGGSVSTLTIQRTQQEDSAVYLCASSLDRAPGETQYFGPGTRLLVL.